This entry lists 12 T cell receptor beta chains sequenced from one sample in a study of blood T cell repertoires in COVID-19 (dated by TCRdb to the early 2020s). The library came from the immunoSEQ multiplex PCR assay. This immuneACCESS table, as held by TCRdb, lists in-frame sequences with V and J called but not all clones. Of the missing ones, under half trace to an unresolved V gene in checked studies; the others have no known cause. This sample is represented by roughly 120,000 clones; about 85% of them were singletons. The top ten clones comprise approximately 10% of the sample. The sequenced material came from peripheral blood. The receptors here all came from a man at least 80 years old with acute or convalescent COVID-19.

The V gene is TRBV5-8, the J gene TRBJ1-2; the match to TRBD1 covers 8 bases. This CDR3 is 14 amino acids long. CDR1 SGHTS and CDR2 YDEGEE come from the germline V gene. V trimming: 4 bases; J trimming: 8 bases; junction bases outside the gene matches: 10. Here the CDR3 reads CASSLGQGLGGYTF. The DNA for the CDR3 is TGTGCCAGCAGCCTAGGACAGGGTTTGGGGGGCTACACCTTC.

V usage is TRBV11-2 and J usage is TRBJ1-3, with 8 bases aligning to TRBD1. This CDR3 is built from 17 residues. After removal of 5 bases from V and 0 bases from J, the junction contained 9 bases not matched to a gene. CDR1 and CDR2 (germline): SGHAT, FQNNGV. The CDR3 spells CASSPGTGGRSGNTIYF. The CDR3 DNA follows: TGTGCCAGCAGCCCTGGGACAGGAGGACGCTCTGGAAACACCATATATTTT.

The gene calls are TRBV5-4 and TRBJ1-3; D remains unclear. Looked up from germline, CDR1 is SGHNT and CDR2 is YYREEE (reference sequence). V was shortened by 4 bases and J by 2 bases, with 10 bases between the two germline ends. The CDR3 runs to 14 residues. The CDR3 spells CASSPPGTGNTIYF. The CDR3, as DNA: TGTGCCAGCAGCCCCCCGGGGACTGGAAACACCATATATTTT.

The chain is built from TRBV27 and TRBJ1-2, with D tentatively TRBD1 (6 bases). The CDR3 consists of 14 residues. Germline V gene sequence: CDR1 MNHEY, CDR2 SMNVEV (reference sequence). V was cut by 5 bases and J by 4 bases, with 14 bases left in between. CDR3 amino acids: CASSRTALTYGYTF. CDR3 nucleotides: TGTGCCAGCAGTCGGACAGCGTTGACCTATGGCTACACCTTC.

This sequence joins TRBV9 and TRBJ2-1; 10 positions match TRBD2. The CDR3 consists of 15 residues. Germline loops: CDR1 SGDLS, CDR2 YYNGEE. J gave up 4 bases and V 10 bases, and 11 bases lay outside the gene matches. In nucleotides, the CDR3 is TGTGCCTCCTCTTGGAGCGGGGGGGCGTACAATGAGCAGTTCTTC. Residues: CASSWSGGAYNEQFF.

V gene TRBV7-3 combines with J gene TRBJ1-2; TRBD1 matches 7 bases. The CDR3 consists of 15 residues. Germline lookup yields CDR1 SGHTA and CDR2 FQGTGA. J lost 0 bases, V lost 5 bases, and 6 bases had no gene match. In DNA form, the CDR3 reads TGTGCCAGCAGCCCAGGACAGGCGGCTAACTATGGCTACACCTTC. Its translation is CASSPGQAANYGYTF. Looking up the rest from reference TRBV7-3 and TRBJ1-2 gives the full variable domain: GAGVSQTPSNKVTEKGKYVELRCDPISGHTALYWYRQSLGQGPEFLIYFQGTGAADDSGLPNDRFFAVRPEGSVSTLKIQRTERGDSAVYLCASSPGQAANYGYTFGSGTRLTVV.

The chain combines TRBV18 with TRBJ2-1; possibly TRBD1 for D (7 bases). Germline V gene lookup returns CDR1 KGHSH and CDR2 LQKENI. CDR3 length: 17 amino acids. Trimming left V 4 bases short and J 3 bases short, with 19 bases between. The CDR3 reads CASSLTTGRGSYNEQFF. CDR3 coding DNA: TGTGCCAGCTCACTCACGACAGGGCGGGGTAGCTACAATGAGCAGTTCTTC.

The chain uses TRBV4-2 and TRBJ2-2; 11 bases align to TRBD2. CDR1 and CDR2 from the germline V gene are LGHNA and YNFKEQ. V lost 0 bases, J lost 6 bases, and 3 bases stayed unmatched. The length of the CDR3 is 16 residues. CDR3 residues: CASSQDQLAGAGELFF. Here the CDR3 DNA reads TGTGCCAGCAGCCAAGATCAACTAGCGGGGGCCGGGGAGCTGTTTTTT.

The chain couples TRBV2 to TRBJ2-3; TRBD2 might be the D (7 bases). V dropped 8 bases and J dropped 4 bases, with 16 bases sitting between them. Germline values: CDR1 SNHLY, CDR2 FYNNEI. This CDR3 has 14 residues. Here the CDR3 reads CASERGASSDTQYF. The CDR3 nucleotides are TGTGCCAGCGAACGGGGGGCTAGTTCAGATACGCAGTATTTT.

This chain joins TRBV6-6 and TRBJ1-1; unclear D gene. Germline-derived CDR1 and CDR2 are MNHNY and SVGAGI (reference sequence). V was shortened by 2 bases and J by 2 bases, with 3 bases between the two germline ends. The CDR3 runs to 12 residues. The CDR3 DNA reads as TGTGCCAGCAGTTACCCAAACACTGAAGCTTTCTTT. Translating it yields CASSYPNTEAFF.

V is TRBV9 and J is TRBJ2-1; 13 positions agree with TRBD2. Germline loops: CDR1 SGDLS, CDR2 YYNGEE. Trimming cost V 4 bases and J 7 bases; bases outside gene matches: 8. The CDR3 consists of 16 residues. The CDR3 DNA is TGTGCCAGCAGCTTCCGGACTAGCGGGAGAACGAATGAGCAGTTCTTC. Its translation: CASSFRTSGRTNEQFF. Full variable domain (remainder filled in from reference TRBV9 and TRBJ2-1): DSGVTQTPKHLITATGQRVTLRCSPRSGDLSVYWYQQSLDQGLQFLIQYYNGEERAKGNILERFSAQQFPDLHSELNLSSLELGDSALYFCASSFRTSGRTNEQFFGPGTRLTVL.

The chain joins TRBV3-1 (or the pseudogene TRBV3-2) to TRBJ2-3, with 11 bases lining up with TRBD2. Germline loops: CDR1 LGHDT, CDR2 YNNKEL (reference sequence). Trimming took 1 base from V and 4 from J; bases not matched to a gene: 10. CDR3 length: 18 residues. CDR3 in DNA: TGTGCCAGCAGCCAAGGTACCACTAGCGGGAGTTGGGCAGATACGCAGTATTTT. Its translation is CASSQGTTSGSWADTQYF.